Below are 25 T cell receptor beta chains sequenced from a single sample in a study of blood T cell repertoires in COVID-19. Profiled with immunoSEQ multiplex PCR; TCRdb holds only in-frame clones, not every one. The sample holds 250,000 to 300,000 clones, approximately 90% seen once. The material sequenced was peripheral blood. The receptors come from a woman aged 45 to 65 with COVID-19, enrolled during active disease.

With respect to this clone: A read error may produce the germline difference seen at one junction end. This sequence joins TRBV3-1 (or the pseudogene TRBV3-2) and TRBJ2-7, with a tentative D call TRBD2 (5 bases). CDR3 size: 15 residues. CDR1 is LGHDT and CDR2 is YNNKEL in the germline V gene (reference sequence). The CDR3 is CASSQVDYFPYEQCF. CDR3 coding DNA: TGTGCCAGCAGCCAAGTAGACTACTTTCCCTACGAGCAGTGCTTC.

This clone was picked up a small number of times. The chain employs TRBV7-9 and TRBJ2-3; possible D gene TRBD1, 5 bases. Germline CDR1 is SEHNR and CDR2 is FQNEAQ (reference sequence). The CDR3 totals 16 residues. Trimming took off 1 base at V and 0 bases at J, with 11 bases between the two ends. CDR3 sequence: CASSLGTLTSTDTQYF. The CDR3 coding sequence is TGTGCCAGCAGCTTAGGGACACTTACTAGCACAGATACGCAGTATTTT.

The sample holds one count of this clone. The chain has TRBV18 and TRBJ1-3; unclear D gene. Germline V gene lookup returns CDR1 KGHSH and CDR2 LQKENI. The CDR3 is made up of 15 amino acids. Trimming shortened V by 2 bases and J by 0 bases, and 8 bases separated the two germline ends. CDR3: CASSPEVLSGNTIYF. The CDR3, as DNA: TGTGCCAGCTCACCAGAGGTCCTCTCTGGAAACACCATATATTTT.

The chain employs TRBV2 and TRBJ2-1, with 13 bases lining up with TRBD2. Germline V gene lookup returns CDR1 SNHLY and CDR2 FYNNEI. Losses at the gene ends were 2 bases for V and 9 bases for J; bases not matched to a gene: 4. The CDR3 length is 15 residues. This CDR3 reads CASSELGLAGSEQFF. CDR3 sequence (DNA): TGTGCCAGCAGTGAACTGGGACTAGCGGGAAGTGAGCAGTTCTTC.

The rearrangement uses TRBV19 and TRBJ1-5; D is undetermined. Trimming pared 4 bases from V and 0 bases from J, leaving 13 bases between. There are 16 residues in the CDR3. The germline gives CDR1 LNHDA, CDR2 SQIVND (reference sequence). DNA of the CDR3: TGTGCCAGTAGTAGAACAGCAATTAATAGCAATCAGCCCCAGCATTTT. Translated, it gives CASSRTAINSNQPQHF.

This chain joins TRBV11-2 and TRBJ2-1; no firm D call. V lost 1 base and J 7 bases, leaving 14 bases between the germline ends. Germline V gene sequence: CDR1 SGHAT, CDR2 FQNNGV. The CDR3 totals 15 residues. The CDR3 sequence is CASSLVRGVHNEQFF. CDR3 coding DNA: TGTGCCAGCAGCTTAGTTCGCGGAGTCCATAATGAGCAGTTCTTC.

The chain has TRBV6-4 and TRBJ1-1, with D unclear. V was clipped by 6 bases and J by 0 bases, with 8 bases between them. This CDR3 has 13 residues. Germline V gene sequence: CDR1 MRHNA, CDR2 SNTAGT. Here the CDR3 DNA reads TGTGCCAGCAGCGCTTCTATGAACACTGAAGCTTTCTTT. Translation: CASSASMNTEAFF.

The chain recombines TRBV3-1 (or the pseudogene TRBV3-2) with TRBJ2-1; TRBD2 matches 8 bases. CDR3 length equals 14 residues. Germline V CDR1 and CDR2: LGHDT, YNNKEL (reference sequence). The junction had 6 bases not matched to a gene; V was cut back by 1 base and J by 10 bases. The CDR3 protein is CASSQVTGGREQFF. In DNA form, the CDR3 reads TGTGCCAGCAGCCAAGTCACGGGAGGGCGAGAGCAGTTCTTC.

The chain recombines TRBV4-2 with TRBJ1-5; possibly TRBD1 for D (5 bases). Germline lookup yields CDR1 LGHNA and CDR2 YNFKEQ. The CDR3 spans 13 residues. The ends were cut back, 2 bases at V and 5 bases at J, with 7 bases in the middle. For the CDR3, the DNA is TGTGCCAGCAGCCAACAGGGATATCAGCCCCAGCATTTT. As protein: CASSQQGYQPQHF.

This CDR3 reads CASSLAGGPTDTQYF. DNA for the CDR3: TGTGCCAGCAGCCTAGCGGGAGGGCCGACAGATACGCAGTATTTT. The rearrangement links TRBV5-4 to TRBJ2-3; TRBD2 agrees at 12 bases. The CDR3 loop spans 15 amino acids. J lost 3 bases, V lost 4 bases, and 3 bases had no gene match. Germline V lookup: CDR1 SGHNT, CDR2 YYREEE (reference sequence).

The chain is built from TRBV12-5 and TRBJ1-2, with D possibly matching TRBD1 (6 bases). The CDR3 has 13 amino acids. Germline V gene lookup returns CDR1 LGHNT and CDR2 FRNRAP. The V gene lost 6 bases and the J gene lost 6 bases, with 14 bases spanning the gap. For the CDR3, the DNA is TGTGCTAGTGGGTCGGACAGTCGGAATGGCTACACCTTC. It yields the protein CASGSDSRNGYTF.

The sample holds a few counts of this clone. V usage is TRBV11-2 and J usage is TRBJ2-1; TRBD1 is a possible D gene (5 bases). Deletions cut 5 bases from V and 7 bases from J, with 18 bases between. CDR3 length equals 15 residues. The germline gives CDR1 SGHAT, CDR2 FQNNGV. CDR3 nucleotides: TGTGCCAGCAGCGTCGCAGGGTCCGAACCTAATGAGCAGTTCTTC. It encodes CASSVAGSEPNEQFF.

This chain links TRBV30 with TRBJ1-2, with D perhaps matching TRBD1 (6 bases). With 0 bases removed from V and 4 bases from J, the gap between germline ends came to 24 bases. The length of the CDR3 is 18 residues. Germline CDR1 is GTSNPN and CDR2 is SVGIG (reference sequence). CDR3 nucleotides: TGTGCCTGGAGTGTACGATTGAGGGAGGGGGGGCCTACCTATGGCTACACCTTC. The encoded protein is CAWSVRLREGGPTYGYTF.

The J gene is TRBJ2-1, the V gene TRBV9; D gene uncertain. Germline V gene sequence: CDR1 SGDLS, CDR2 YYNGEE. This CDR3 has 14 amino acids. V shed 4 bases and J shed 4 bases, with 12 bases lying between them. The CDR3 nucleotides read TGTGCCAGCAGCCCCCCCCGGGTATACAATGAGCAGTTCTTC. Translation: CASSPPRVYNEQFF. Full variable domain (remainder filled in from reference TRBV9 and TRBJ2-1): DSGVTQTPKHLITATGQRVTLRCSPRSGDLSVYWYQQSLDQGLQFLIQYYNGEERAKGNILERFSAQQFPDLHSELNLSSLELGDSALYFCASSPPRVYNEQFFGPGTRLTVL.

V and J are TRBV30 and TRBJ1-2; the D is unclear. Germline CDR1 GTSNPN, CDR2 SVGIG (reference sequence). The V gene lost 0 bases and the J gene lost 8 bases, with 10 bases spanning the gap. This CDR3 comprises 12 residues. CDR3 loop: CAWSVRWAGYTF. CDR3 DNA: TGTGCCTGGAGTGTCCGATGGGCGGGCTACACCTTC.

This chain connects TRBV9 to TRBJ1-1; D is ambiguous. This CDR3 comprises 14 residues. Germline V gives CDR1 SGDLS, CDR2 YYNGEE. The ends were cut back, 0 bases at V and 1 base at J, with 7 bases in the middle. The CDR3 DNA reads as TGTGCCAGCAGCGTAGGTTCCAGGAACACTGAAGCTTTCTTT. Its protein is CASSVGSRNTEAFF.

The genes are TRBV7-2 and TRBJ1-1; 7 positions match TRBD1. After removal of 1 base from V and 5 bases from J, the junction contained 10 bases not matched to a gene. CDR1 is SGHTA, CDR2 FQGNSA, per germline. The CDR3 has 16 residues. The CDR3 region has the DNA TGTGCCAGCAGCTTAGGTGTTTCAGGGGGTAGTACTGAAGCTTTCTTT. Its protein is CASSLGVSGGSTEAFF.

V and J are TRBV6-5 and TRBJ2-3; 10 bases match TRBD2. This CDR3 contains 13 residues. V lost 9 bases and J lost 1; bases outside the gene matches: 1. The V gene's germline CDR1 is MNHEY and CDR2 SVGAGI. The DNA of the CDR3 is TGTGCCAGTCTAGCGGGAGGCACAGATACGCAGTATTTT. Its protein is CASLAGGTDTQYF.

This chain joins TRBV7-9 and TRBJ2-1; 13 bases are shared with TRBD2. Unmatched junction bases numbered 5, after V lost 5 bases and J lost 7 bases. CDR3 length: 15 amino acids. From germline, CDR1 is SEHNR and CDR2 FQNEAQ (reference sequence). The CDR3 DNA sequence: TGTGCCAGCAGCCTAGGACTAGCGGGAGTAAATGAGCAGTTCTTC. It translates to CASSLGLAGVNEQFF.

The chain is built from TRBV7-9 and TRBJ1-2; D gene uncertain. V was cut by 1 base and J by 0 bases, with 9 bases left in between. The CDR3 runs to 15 residues. Germline CDR1 and CDR2: SEHNR and FQNEAQ (reference sequence). The CDR3 protein is CASSLGDKSNYGYTF. The CDR3 nucleotides are TGTGCCAGCAGCTTAGGTGACAAGTCTAACTATGGCTACACCTTC.

A few counts support this clone. The V and J genes are TRBV4-1 and TRBJ1-3; D is unresolved. Germline-derived CDR1 and CDR2 are MGHRA and YSYEKL. V was pared by 1 base and J by 0 bases, with 13 bases between. The CDR3 consists of 17 residues. The CDR3 bases are TGCGCCAGCAGCCAAGGGTGGTCGGGGTCCTCTGGAAACACCATATATTTT. Its translation is CASSQGWSGSSGNTIYF.

The chain couples TRBV30 to TRBJ2-6, with D perhaps TRBD1 (5 bases). The CDR3 runs 17 residues. CDR1 is GTSNPN, CDR2 SVGIG, per germline (reference sequence). V lost 1 base and J 0 bases, leaving 13 bases between the germline ends. Written as DNA, the CDR3 is TGTGCCTGGAGTGCAAACAGGTTCAGCTCTGGGGCCAACGTCCTGACTTTC. It encodes CAWSANRFSSGANVLTF.

This sequence joins TRBV24-1 and TRBJ2-2; 8 bases are shared with TRBD2. V lost 4 bases, J lost 5 bases, and 8 bases stayed unmatched. The germline CDR1 and CDR2 sequences are KGHDR and SFDVKD. The CDR3 covers 16 residues. Here the CDR3 reads CATSESGTSRTGELFF. CDR3 nucleotides: TGTGCCACCAGTGAATCCGGGACTAGTAGGACCGGGGAGCTGTTTTTT.

This chain connects TRBV11-2 to TRBJ2-7; D is perhaps TRBD2 (5 bases). Trimming removed 5 bases from V and 4 bases from J, with 18 bases in between. The CDR3 totals 15 residues. Germline-derived CDR1 and CDR2 are SGHAT and FQNNGV. For the CDR3, the DNA is TGTGCCAGCAGCCCCGGAGCCGGGGTCAATTACGAGCAGTACTTC. Its translation is CASSPGAGVNYEQYF.

The V call is TRBV5-1, the J call TRBJ2-7, with D uncertain. CDR1 is SGHRS, CDR2 YFSETQ, per germline. The CDR3 sequence is 14 residues long. The V and J ends lost 0 bases and 0 bases respectively, with 7 bases between them. The CDR3 coding sequence is TGCGCCAGCAGCTTGGGACTCCTCTCCTACGAGCAGTACTTC. This sequence encodes CASSLGLLSYEQYF.